This T cell receptor beta chain was observed in a study of blood T cells in healthy people across ages (dated by TCRdb to between 2015 and 2016). Study-wide context: In model experiments, template switching captured roughly one uniquely barcoded TCR beta cDNA molecule for every two T cells. The study measured age-related changes in TCR beta repertoire diversity using deep sequencing normalized with unique cDNA molecular identifiers. The donors were divided into four age groups: young (average approximately 17 years), middle-aged (approximately 39), aged (about 60) and long-lived (roughly 86). To avoid experimental bias, donors of different ages were randomly spread across the sequencing lanes. Using the same blood draw, the study looked at two additional independent replicas of 1 million unique cDNA reads for two donors, one aged 18 to 30 and the other aged 80 or older. Here is what the overall study found, with its caveats: The CMV infection status of donors was not known, potentially confounding age-related changes in expanded clonotypes. Since profiling was done on bulk unsorted PBMCs, naive and antigen-experienced compartments could not be conclusively compared. Observed TCR beta diversity correlated strongly with the percentage of naive T cells measured by flow cytometry. Compared with the aged group, the long-lived group had more naive CD4+ T cells, fewer expanded clones and increased TCR diversity, a pattern suggesting age selection. As age increased, observed TCR beta diversity per million T cells dropped in a roughly linear way, and a significant reduction was already evident by age around 41. Estimates of total diversity from one million sequenced T cells were regarded as lower bounds and underestimates.

For this clonotype: This clone's antigen is unknown. Possible read error: a much larger clone is one base away.

Donors were under 40 systemically healthy Caucasian individuals from Russia aged 6 to 90 years. Each donor gave around 9 milliliters of peripheral blood, collected into EDTA-treated Vacutainer tubes. Ficoll-Paque density-gradient centrifugation was used to isolate PBMCs, with at least 6.5 million per sample. Total RNA, at least 5 micrograms per sample, was extracted from PBMCs with Trizol reagent. Naive CD45RAhigh/CD27high T cell percentages were measured by flow cytometry on a PBMC aliquot from every donor. From a lookup of the germline V gene, CDR1 and CDR2 are SGHRS and YFSETQ. Reading from cysteine to phenylalanine, the CDR3 counts 13 amino acids. Kept here is only the CDR3 DNA, which spans 39 bases and is read in frame from base 1. The library was obtained by 5' RACE. The sample was run on an Illumina HiSeq 2500. A second PCR of about 7 to 12 cycles was run with a J-beta primer mix and a sample-barcoded 5' primer. A unique molecular identifier was introduced onto each TCR beta cDNA molecule by a template-switch 5' adaptor carrying 12 random nucleotides. Each sample yielded at least 2.5 million CDR3-containing paired-end reads. All of the RNA was converted into first-strand cDNA using the Mint cDNA synthesis kit, with a TRBC-specific oligonucleotide serving as the primer. Following uracil-DNA glycosylase treatment, all cDNA underwent a first 18-cycle PCR with the universal primers M1SS and BC2_uni_R. On the study's bioinformatics: Each sample was normalized by randomly selecting 1 million high-quality reads, each carrying a distinct molecular identifier. Reads with shared molecular identifiers were discarded instead of being binned into consensus sequences. MiTCR, set to a Q25 quality threshold and the strictest error-elimination algorithm, was used for CDR3 identification, clonotype clustering and error correction. A nonparametric unseen species model with Euler transformation was used to estimate a lower bound on total TCR beta diversity. Through fastp at Q25 and MiXCR, TCRdb rebuilt clones from the public reads, retaining in-frame beta chains. Here each entry gathers all rows of one CDR3 protein and keeps the most common genes and DNA. The V and J calls shown here were made by TCRdb, not taken from the authors' results. The sample table lists 500,000 to 700,000 distinct CDR3 sequences, about 30% of them with a count of one. Clones ranked in the top ten supply approximately 14% of the sample.

Sequencing was performed on blood. The receptor chain draws on TRBV5-1 and TRBJ1-2; the D gene remains uncertain. The sequence came from a woman aged 80 or older in good health. CDR3 reads: CASRKGDNCGYTF. The DNA sequence is as follows: TGCGCCAGCAGGAAAGGCGATAACTGTGGCTACACCTTC.